This TCR beta chain appears in the sequencing data of a study of neoadjuvant anti-PD-1 for oral cavity cancer. Across the whole study: Patients mostly received three to four biweekly nivolumab doses at 3 mg/kg before surgery.

PBMC libraries mostly used approximately 0.5 ug of input genomic DNA, with six replicates per sample. Produced via immunoSEQ multiplex PCR; TCRdb's table is partial and in-frame only. The repertoire holds 7,000 or so clones, 74% seen once, with around 3.5% in the top ten. This clone was recorded only once. Cohort: HPV-negative, locally advanced oral cavity squamous cell carcinoma patients. Germline V gene lookup returns CDR1 MNHEY and CDR2 SVGAGI. V was cut by 5 bases and J by 5 bases, with 15 bases left in between. The CDR3 has 14 amino acids. The source is a person between 35 and 79 years old with oral cavity squamous cell carcinoma. V gene TRBV6-5 combines with J gene TRBJ1-1; maybe TRBD1 (5 bases). The material sequenced was PBMCs, taken before nivolumab (anti-PD-1) treatment. The CDR3 loop is CASSPPGGETEAFF. In DNA, the CDR3 is TGTGCCAGCAGTCCCCCCGGGGGAGAAACTGAAGCTTTCTTT.